The sample holds one count of the clone carrying this TCR beta chain. The data originate from a study of Ad26.COV2.S vaccination and SARS-CoV-2 variants. Study summary: Ad26.COV2.S, an intramuscular injection, was given once or twice 56 days apart.

Germline V CDR1 and CDR2: SNHLY, FYNNEI. V dropped 10 bases and J dropped 4 bases, with 14 bases sitting between them. The CDR3 covers 12 residues. Treatment here: 19 received Ad26.COV2.S at low or high dose, single or two shots; five or six received placebo; per-sample allocation not given. Material that was analyzed had been drawn on day 63 after the first vaccine or placebo injection. Expressing Wuhan-strain SARS-CoV-2 spike, an Ad26 vector served as the vaccine. Data came from immunoSEQ multiplex PCR; TCRdb stores just in-frame clones and leaves some out. The data hold around 450,000 clones, with about 89% observed a single time.

The sequence was obtained from a person aged 18-60 years who received the Ad26.COV2.S COVID-19 vaccine or a placebo. This specimen was peripheral blood, taken in a trial of Ad26.COV2.S vaccine versus placebo. The chain recombines TRBV2 with TRBJ2-7, with D possibly being TRBD1 (7 bases). CDR3 loop: CAITRGRYEQYF. The CDR3 DNA sequence: TGTGCCATAACCAGGGGGAGGTACGAGCAGTACTTC.